Below are 6 T cell receptor beta chains sequenced from a single sample in a study of blood T cell repertoires in COVID-19. Libraries were prepared by immunoSEQ multiplex PCR; TCRdb keeps only in-frame clonotypes and omits some of them. The table has around 300,000 clones, almost 90% seen once. Sequencing input: PBMCs or T cells enriched from blood (not recorded which). Receptors were obtained from a woman aged 18-29 years with acute COVID-19.

The chain uses TRBV11-2 and TRBJ1-4; 8 nucleotides align to TRBD1. V lost 5 bases and J lost 7; bases outside the gene matches: 9. Germline V CDR1 and CDR2: SGHAT, FQNNGV. The CDR3 is 15 residues long. CDR3 nucleotides: TGTGCCAGCAGCCCCCAGGGGGCCCCTGGTGAAAAACTGTTTTTT. Translated, it gives CASSPQGAPGEKLFF.

This clone was observed once. In the same sample, other DNA sequences code for this CDR3. The CDR3 DNA sequence: TGTGCCAGCAGAGACGGGTACGAGCAGTACTTC. Translated: CASRDGYEQYF. The chain couples TRBV6-5 to TRBJ2-7; D unresolved. In germline, CDR1 is MNHEY, CDR2 SVGAGI. This CDR3 is built from 11 residues. Trimming stripped 6 bases from V and 4 bases from J, with 7 bases between.

V usage is TRBV6-2 or TRBV6-3 and J usage is TRBJ1-6; 8 bases align to TRBD1. This CDR3 has 18 residues. In germline, CDR1 is MNHEY, CDR2 SVGEGT. After removal of 4 bases from V and 4 bases from J, the junction contained 12 bases not matched to a gene. The CDR3 protein is CASSSPGQAGRYNSPLHF. The CDR3, as DNA: TGTGCCAGCAGTTCCCCGGGACAGGCCGGCAGGTATAATTCACCCCTCCACTTT.

The chain has TRBV23-1 and TRBJ2-2, with TRBD2 matching over 8 bases. TRBV23-1 carries the ORF label, with uncertain function. The CDR3 is 19 residues long. With V trimmed by 2 bases and J by 7 bases, 18 bases remained unmatched. The CDR3 nucleotides are TGCGCCAGCAGTCAAGAGGTTTACGGGAGGGCCCTCGCGAACGGGGAGCTGTTTTTT. Translated, it gives CASSQEVYGRALANGELFF.

This clone occurred once. The rearrangement links TRBV5-4 to TRBJ2-7, with 10 positions matching TRBD1. CDR1 and CDR2 (germline): SGHNT, YYREEE (reference sequence). V lost 4 bases to trimming and J lost 2 bases; unmatched junction nucleotides: 6. The CDR3 length is 15 residues. The DNA for the CDR3 is TGTGCCAGCAGCCGATCCGGACAGGGGGCCTACGAGCAGTACTTC. This gives the protein CASSRSGQGAYEQYF. Together with reference TRBV5-4 and TRBJ2-7, the CDR3 gives the full variable domain: ETGVTQSPTHLIKTRGQQVTLRCSSQSGHNTVSWYQQALGQGPQFIFQYYREEENGRGNFPPRFSGLQFPNYSSELNVNALELDDSALYLCASSRSGQGAYEQYFGPGTRLTVT.

This rearrangement joins TRBV3-1 (or the pseudogene TRBV3-2) to TRBJ1-2; TRBD1 is a possible D gene (5 bases). Germline CDR1 reads LGHDT; CDR2 reads YNNKEL (reference sequence). The CDR3 is 13 amino acids. V dropped 4 bases and J dropped 3 bases, with 9 bases sitting between them. The CDR3 coding sequence is TGTGCCAGCAGCCGGGGGGAGGACTATGGCTACACCTTC. It encodes CASSRGEDYGYTF.